This T cell receptor (beta chain) came from a study of blood T cells in healthy people across ages. Sample-barcoded 5' priming and a J-beta primer mix drove a second PCR of about 6 to 12 cycles. Each CDR3 protein gets one entry after TCRdb re-called the 5' RACE reads with MiXCR. Here the sample spans roughly 560,000 distinct CDR3 sequences, around 24% being singletons. Caucasian individuals from Russia who were healthy and aged 6 to 90 acted as donors. These sequences were also reported in another study, on T cells of mothers and their children. That work adds: Primer M1S, used in the second PCR, introduced sample barcodes and 2-4 random nucleotides.

Source material: blood. This TCR was sampled from a boy younger than 18 in good health.

CDR3 in amino acids: CSARDLSEAGKATDTQYF. The CDR3 DNA reads as TGCAGTGCTAGAGATTTGAGCGAAGCGGGAAAGGCGACAGATACGCAGTATTTT. The V call is TRBV20-1, the J call TRBJ2-3, with TRBD2 identical over 7 bases. Germline CDR1 DFQATT, CDR2 SNEGSKA (reference sequence). This CDR3 is built from 18 residues. The ends lost 0 bases at V and 3 bases at J; junction bases unmatched: 15.